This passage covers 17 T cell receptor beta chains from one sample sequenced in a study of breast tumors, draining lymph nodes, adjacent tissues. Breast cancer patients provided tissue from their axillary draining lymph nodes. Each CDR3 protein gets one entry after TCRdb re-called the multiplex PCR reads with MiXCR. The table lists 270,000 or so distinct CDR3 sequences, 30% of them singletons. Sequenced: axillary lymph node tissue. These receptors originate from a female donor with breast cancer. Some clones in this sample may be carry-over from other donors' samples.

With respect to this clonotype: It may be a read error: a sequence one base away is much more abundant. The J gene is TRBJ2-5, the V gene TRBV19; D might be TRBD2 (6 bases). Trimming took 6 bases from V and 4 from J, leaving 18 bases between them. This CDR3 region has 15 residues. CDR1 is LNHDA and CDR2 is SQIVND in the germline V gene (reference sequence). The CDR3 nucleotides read TGTGCCAGTAGAAAACTCCGGGACTCTCGAGAGACCCAGTACTTC. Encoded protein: CASRKLRDSRETQYF.

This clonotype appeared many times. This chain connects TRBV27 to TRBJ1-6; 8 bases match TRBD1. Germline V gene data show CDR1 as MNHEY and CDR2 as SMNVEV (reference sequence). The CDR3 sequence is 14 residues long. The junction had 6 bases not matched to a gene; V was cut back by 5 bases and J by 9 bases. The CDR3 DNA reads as TGTGCCAGCAGTGTGGACAGGGTAGGTTCACCCCTCCACTTT. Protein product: CASSVDRVGSPLHF.

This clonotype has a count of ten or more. CDR3 protein: CATSDFTGQGRYEQYF. The DNA of the CDR3 is TGTGCCACCAGTGATTTTACGGGACAGGGACGCTACGAGCAGTACTTC. The V and J genes are TRBV24-1 and TRBJ2-7; TRBD1 matches at 9 bases. The CDR3 contains 16 residues. The ends lost 1 base at V and 3 bases at J; junction bases unmatched: 6. Germline V gene sequence: CDR1 KGHDR, CDR2 SFDVKD.

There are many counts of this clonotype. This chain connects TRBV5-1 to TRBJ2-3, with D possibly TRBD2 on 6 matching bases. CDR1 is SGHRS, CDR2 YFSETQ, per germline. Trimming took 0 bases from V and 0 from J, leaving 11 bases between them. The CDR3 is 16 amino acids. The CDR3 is CASSLGASGSTDTQYF. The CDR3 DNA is TGCGCCAGCAGCTTGGGTGCCAGCGGGAGCACAGATACGCAGTATTTT.

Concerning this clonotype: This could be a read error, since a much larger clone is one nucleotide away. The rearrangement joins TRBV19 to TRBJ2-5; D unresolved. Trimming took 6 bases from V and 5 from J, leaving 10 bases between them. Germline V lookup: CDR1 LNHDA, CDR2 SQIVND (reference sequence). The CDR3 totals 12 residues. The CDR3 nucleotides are TGTGCCAGTAGAGGCCCCTCGGAGACCCAGTACTTC. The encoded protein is CASRGPSETQYF.

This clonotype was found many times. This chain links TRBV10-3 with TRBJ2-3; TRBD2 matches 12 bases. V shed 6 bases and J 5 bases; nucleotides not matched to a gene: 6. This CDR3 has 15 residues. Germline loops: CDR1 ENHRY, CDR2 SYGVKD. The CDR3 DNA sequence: TGTGCCATCAGGAGGGGACTAGCGGGTAGAGATACGCAGTATTTT. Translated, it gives CAIRRGLAGRDTQYF.

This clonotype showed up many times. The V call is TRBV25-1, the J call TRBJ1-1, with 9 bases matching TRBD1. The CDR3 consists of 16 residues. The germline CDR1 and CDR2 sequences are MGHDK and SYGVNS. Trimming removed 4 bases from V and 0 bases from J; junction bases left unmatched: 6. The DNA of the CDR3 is TGTGCCAGCAGTGTAAACAGGGGGCGGATGAACACTGAAGCTTTCTTT. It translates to CASSVNRGRMNTEAFF.

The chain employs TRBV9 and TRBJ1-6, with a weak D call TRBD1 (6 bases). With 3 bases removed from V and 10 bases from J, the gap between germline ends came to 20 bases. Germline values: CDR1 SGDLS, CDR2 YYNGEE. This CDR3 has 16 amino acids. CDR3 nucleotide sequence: TGTGCCAGCAGCGCTACAGGGCCGGAAGTCGGCTCACCCCTCCACTTT. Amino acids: CASSATGPEVGSPLHF.

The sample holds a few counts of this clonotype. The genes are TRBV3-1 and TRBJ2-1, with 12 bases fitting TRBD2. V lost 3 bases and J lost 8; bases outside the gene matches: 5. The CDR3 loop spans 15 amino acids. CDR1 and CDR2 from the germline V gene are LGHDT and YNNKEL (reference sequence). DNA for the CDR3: TGTGCCAGCAGCCATAGGACTAGCGGGAAGGATGAGCAGTTCTTC. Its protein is CASSHRTSGKDEQFF.

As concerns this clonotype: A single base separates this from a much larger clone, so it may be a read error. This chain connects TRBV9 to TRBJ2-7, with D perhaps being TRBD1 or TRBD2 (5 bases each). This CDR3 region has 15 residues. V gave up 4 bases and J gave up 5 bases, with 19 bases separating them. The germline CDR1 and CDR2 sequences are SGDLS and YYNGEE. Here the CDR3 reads CASSCYRDAIDEQYF. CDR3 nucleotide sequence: TGTGCCAGCAGCTGCTACCGGGACGCGATTGACGAGCAGTACTTC.

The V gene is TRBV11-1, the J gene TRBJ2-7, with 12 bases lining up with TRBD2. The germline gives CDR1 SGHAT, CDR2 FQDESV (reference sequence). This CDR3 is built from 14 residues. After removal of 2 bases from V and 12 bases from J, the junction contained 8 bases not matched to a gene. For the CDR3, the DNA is TGTGCCAGCAGCTTACAATGGACTAGCGGGACTGCGTACTTC. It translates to CASSLQWTSGTAYF.

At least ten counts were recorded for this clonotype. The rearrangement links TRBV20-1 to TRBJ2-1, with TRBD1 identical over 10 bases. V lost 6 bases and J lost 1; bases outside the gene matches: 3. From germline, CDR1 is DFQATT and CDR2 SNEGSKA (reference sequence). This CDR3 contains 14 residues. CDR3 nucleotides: TGCAGTGCGAGGACAGGGGGTTCCTACAATGAGCAGTTCTTC. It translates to CSARTGGSYNEQFF.

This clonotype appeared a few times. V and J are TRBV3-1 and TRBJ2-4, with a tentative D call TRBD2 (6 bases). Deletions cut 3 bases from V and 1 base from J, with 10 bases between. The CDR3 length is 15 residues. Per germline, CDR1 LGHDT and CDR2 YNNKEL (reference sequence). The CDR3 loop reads CASSHYGGAKNIQYF. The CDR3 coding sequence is TGTGCCAGCAGCCACTATGGGGGGGCCAAAAACATTCAGTACTTC.

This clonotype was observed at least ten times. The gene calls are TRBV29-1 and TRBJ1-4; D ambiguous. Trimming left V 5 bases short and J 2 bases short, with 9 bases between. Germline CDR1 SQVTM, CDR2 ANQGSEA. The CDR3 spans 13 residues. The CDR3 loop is CSVPGRTNEKLFF. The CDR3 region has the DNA TGCAGCGTTCCCGGGAGGACTAATGAAAAACTGTTTTTT.

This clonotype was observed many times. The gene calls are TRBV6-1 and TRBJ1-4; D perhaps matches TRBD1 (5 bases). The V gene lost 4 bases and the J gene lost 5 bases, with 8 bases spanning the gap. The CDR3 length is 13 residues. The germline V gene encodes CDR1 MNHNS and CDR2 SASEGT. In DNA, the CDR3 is TGTGCCAGCAGTGTCTACAGGAATGAAAAACTGTTTTTT. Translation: CASSVYRNEKLFF.

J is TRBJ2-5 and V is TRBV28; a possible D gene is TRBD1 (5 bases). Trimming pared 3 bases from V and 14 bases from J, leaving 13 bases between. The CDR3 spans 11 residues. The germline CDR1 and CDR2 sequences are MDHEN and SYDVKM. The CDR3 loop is CASSLGLVSYF. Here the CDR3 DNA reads TGTGCCAGCAGTTTGGGGCTAGTCAGTTACTTC.

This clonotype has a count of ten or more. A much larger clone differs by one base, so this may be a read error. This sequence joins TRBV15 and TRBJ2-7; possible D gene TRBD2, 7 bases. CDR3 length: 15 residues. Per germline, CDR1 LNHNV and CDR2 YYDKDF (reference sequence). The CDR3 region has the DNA TGTGCCACCAGCTGGGGGGGGCTACCTCCCTACGAGCAGGACTTC. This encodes CATSWGGLPPYEQDF.